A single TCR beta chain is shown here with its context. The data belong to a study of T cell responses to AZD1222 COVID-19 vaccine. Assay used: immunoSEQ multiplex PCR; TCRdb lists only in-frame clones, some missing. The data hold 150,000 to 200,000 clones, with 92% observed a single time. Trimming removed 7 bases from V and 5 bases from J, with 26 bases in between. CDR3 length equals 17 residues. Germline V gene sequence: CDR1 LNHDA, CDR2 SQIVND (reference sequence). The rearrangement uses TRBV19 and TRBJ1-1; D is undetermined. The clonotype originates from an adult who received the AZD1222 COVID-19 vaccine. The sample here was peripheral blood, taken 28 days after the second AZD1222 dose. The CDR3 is CASMGGRERGRETEAFF. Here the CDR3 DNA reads TGTGCCAGTATGGGCGGGAGGGAAAGAGGCCGAGAAACTGAAGCTTTCTTT. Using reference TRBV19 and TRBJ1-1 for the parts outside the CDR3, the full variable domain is DGGITQSPKYLFRKEGQNVTLSCEQNLNHDAMYWYRQDPGQGLRLIYYSQIVNDFQKGDIAEGYSVSREKKESFPLTVTSAQKNPTAFYLCASMGGRERGRETEAFFGQGTRLTVV.